The clone carrying this TCR beta chain appeared many times. As yet, its antigen is unknown. The CDR3 regions of TCR beta were amplified from RNA transcripts. The HTBI primer set was used in a first-round RT-PCR of the TCR CDR3. A single record per CDR3 protein comes from TCRdb applying MiXCR to the multiplex PCR reads. Here the sample spans about 610,000 distinct CDR3 sequences, about 15% being singletons. The sample comes from a study of T cells in Graves' hyperthyroidism and ophthalmopathy. This CDR3 is 13 amino acids long. Between the trimmed V and J ends, which lost 7 bases and 6 bases, there was a span of 13 bases. Per the germline V gene, CDR1 is MDHEN and CDR2 is SYDVKM. Points from the study as a whole: Most thyroid clonotypes expanded above 0.001 were also detected in blood.

This TCR derives from a woman aged 35 to 49 with Graves' ophthalmopathy. The V call is TRBV28, the J call TRBJ1-5; no firm D call. The sequenced sample consisted of blood. The CDR3 sequence is CASTPQVGQPQHF. Here the CDR3 DNA reads TGTGCCAGCACCCCCCAGGTGGGTCAGCCCCAGCATTTT.